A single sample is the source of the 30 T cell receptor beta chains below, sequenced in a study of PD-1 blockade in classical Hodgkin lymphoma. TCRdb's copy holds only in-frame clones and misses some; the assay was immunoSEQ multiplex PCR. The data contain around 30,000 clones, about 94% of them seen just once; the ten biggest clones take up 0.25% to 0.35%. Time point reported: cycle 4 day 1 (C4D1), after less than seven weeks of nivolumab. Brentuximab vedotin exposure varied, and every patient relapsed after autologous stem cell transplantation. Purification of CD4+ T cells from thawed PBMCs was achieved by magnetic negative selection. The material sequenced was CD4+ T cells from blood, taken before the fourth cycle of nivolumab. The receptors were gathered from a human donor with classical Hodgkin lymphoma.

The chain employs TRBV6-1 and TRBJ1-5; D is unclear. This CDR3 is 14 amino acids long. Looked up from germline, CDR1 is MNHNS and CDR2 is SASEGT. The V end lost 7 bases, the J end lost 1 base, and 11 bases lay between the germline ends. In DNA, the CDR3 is TGTGCCAGCACATTACGAGGGAGCAATCAGCCCCAGCATTTT. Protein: CASTLRGSNQPQHF.

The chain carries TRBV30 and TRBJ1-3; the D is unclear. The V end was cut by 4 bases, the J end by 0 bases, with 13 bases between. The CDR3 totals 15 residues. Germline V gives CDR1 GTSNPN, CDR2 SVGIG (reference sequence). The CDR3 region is CAWIGRASSGNTIYF. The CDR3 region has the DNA TGTGCCTGGATCGGGCGAGCCAGCTCTGGAAACACCATATATTTT.

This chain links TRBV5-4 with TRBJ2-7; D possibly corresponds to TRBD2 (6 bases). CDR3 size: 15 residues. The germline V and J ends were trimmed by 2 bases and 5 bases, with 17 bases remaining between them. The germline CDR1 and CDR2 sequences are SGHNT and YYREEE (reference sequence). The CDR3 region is CASSFPGLEGNEQYF. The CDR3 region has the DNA TGTGCCAGCAGCTTCCCGGGACTTGAGGGTAACGAGCAGTACTTC.

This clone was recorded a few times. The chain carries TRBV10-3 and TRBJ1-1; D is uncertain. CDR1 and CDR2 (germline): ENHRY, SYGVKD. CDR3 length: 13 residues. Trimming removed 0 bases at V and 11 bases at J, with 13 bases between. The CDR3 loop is CAISESGRQIAFF. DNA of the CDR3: TGTGCCATCAGTGAGTCGGGTAGGCAAATTGCTTTCTTT.

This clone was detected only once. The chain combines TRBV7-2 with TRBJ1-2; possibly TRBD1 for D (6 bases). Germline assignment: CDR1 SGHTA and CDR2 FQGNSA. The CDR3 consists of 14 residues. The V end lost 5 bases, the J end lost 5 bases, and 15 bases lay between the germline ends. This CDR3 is CASSVRTVRYGYTF. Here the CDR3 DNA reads TGTGCCAGCAGCGTAAGGACAGTTCGGTATGGCTACACCTTC.

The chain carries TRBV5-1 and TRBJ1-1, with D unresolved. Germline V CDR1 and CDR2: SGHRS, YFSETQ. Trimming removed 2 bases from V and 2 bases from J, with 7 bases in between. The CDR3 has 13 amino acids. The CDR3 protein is CASSFQPNTEAFF. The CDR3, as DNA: TGCGCCAGCAGCTTTCAGCCCAACACTGAAGCTTTCTTT.

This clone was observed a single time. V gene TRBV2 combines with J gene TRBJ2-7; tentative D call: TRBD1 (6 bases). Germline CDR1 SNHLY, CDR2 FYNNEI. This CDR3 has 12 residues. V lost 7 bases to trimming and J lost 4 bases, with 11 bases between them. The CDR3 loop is CASTSQGYEQYF. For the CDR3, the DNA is TGTGCCAGCACGAGCCAGGGGTACGAGCAGTACTTC.

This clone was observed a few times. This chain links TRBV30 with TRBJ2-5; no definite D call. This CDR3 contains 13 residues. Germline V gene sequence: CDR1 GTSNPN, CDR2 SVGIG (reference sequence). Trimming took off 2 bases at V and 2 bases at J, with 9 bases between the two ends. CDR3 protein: CAWSTRVQETQYF. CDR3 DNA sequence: TGTGCCTGGAGTACAAGGGTTCAAGAGACCCAGTACTTC.

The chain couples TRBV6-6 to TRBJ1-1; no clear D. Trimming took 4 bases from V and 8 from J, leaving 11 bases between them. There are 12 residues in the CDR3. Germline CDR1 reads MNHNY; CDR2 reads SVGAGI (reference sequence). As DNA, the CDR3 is TGTGCCAGCAGTTCGCCGACACCCGAAGCTTTCTTT. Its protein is CASSSPTPEAFF.

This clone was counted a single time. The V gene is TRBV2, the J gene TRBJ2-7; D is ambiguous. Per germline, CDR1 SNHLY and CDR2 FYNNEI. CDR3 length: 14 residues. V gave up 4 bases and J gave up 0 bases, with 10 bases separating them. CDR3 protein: CASSVAPFSYEQYF. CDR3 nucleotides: TGTGCCAGCAGTGTAGCTCCGTTCTCCTACGAGCAGTACTTC.

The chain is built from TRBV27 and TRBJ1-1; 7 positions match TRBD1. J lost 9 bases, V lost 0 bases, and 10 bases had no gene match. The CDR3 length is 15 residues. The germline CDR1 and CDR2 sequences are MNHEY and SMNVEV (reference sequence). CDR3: CASSLSFGAGGQAFF. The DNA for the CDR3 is TGTGCCAGCAGTTTATCGTTCGGGGCAGGGGGACAAGCTTTCTTT.

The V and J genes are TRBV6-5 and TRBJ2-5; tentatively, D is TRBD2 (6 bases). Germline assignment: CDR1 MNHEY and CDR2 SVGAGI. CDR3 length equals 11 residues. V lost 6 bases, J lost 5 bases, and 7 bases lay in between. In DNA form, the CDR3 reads TGTGCCAGCAGGGACTATGAGACCCAGTACTTC. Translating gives CASRDYETQYF.

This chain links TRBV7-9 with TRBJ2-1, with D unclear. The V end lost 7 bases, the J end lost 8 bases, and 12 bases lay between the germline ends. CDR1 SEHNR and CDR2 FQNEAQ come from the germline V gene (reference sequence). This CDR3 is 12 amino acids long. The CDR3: CASTFLGDEQFF. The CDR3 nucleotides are TGTGCCAGCACTTTCCTCGGAGATGAGCAGTTCTTC.

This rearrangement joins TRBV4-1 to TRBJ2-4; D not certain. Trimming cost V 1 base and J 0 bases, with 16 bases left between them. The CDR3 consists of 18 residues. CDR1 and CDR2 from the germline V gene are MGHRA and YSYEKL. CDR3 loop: CASSQVLVGSVAKNIQYF. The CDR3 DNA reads TGCGCCAGCAGCCAAGTCTTGGTGGGATCCGTAGCCAAAAACATTCAGTACTTC.

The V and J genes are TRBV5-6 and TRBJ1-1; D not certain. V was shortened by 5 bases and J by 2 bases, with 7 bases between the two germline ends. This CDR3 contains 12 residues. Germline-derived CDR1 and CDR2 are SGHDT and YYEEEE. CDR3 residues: CASSPRNTEAFF. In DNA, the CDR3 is TGTGCCAGCAGTCCCAGAAACACTGAAGCTTTCTTT.

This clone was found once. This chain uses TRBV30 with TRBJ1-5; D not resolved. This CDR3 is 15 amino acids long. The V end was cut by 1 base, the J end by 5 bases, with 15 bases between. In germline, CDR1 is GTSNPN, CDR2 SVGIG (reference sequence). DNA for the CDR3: TGTGCCTGGAGTGATACACCGGCGGGTCATCAGCCCCAGCATTTT. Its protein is CAWSDTPAGHQPQHF.

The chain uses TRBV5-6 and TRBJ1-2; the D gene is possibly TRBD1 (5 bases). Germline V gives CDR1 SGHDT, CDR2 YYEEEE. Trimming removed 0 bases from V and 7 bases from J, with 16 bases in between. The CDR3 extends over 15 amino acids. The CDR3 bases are TGTGCCAGCAGCTTGGCAAAGGCAGGGAGAGGTGGCTACACCTTC. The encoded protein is CASSLAKAGRGGYTF.

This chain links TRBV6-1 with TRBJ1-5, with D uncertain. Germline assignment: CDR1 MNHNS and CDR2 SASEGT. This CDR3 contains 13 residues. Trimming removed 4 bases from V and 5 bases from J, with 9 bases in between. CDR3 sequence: CASSVRVDQPQHF. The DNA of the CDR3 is TGTGCCAGCAGTGTCAGAGTTGATCAGCCCCAGCATTTT.

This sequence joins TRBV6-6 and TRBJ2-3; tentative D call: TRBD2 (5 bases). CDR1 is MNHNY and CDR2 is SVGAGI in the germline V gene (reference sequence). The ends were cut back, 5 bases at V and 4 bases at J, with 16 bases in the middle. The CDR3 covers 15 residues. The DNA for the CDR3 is TGTGCCAGCAGTCAACTAGTGGTGGCCCCAGATACGCAGTATTTT. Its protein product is CASSQLVVAPDTQYF.

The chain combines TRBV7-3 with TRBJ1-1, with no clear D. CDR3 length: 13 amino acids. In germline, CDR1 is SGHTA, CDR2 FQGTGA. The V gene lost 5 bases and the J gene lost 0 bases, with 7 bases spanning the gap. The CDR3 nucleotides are TGTGCCAGCAGCGCTGATCTGAACACTGAAGCTTTCTTT. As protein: CASSADLNTEAFF.

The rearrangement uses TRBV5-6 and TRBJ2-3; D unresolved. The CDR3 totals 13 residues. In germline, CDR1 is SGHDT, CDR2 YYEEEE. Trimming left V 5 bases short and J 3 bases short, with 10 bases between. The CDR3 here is CASSYERTDTQYF. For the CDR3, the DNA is TGTGCCAGCAGTTATGAGAGAACAGATACGCAGTATTTT.

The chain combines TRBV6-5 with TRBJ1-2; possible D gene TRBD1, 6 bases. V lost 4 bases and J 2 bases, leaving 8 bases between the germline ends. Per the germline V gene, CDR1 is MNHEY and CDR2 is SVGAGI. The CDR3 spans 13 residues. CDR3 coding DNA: TGTGCCAGCAGTTTGGGACACAACTATGGCTACACCTTC. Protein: CASSLGHNYGYTF.

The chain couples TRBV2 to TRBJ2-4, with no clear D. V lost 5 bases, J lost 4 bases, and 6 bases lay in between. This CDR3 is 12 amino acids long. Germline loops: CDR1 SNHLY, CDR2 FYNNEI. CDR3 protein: CASSINKNIQYF. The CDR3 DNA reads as TGTGCCAGCAGTATCAATAAAAACATTCAGTACTTC.

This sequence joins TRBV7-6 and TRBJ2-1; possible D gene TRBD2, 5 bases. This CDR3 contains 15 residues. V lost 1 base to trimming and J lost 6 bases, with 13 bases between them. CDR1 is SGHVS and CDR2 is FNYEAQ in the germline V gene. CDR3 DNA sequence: TGTGCCAGCAGCTTAGGTCTAGCAGCCGGCAATGAGCAGTTCTTC. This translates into CASSLGLAAGNEQFF.

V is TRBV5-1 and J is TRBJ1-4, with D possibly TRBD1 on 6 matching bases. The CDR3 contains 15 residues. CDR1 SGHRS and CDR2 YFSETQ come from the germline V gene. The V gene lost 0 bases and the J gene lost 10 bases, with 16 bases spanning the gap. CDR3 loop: CASSLVVMGGGKLFF. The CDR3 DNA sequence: TGCGCCAGCAGCTTGGTTGTAATGGGGGGCGGAAAACTGTTTTTT. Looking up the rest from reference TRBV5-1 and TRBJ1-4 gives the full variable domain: KAGVTQTPRYLIKTRGQQVTLSCSPISGHRSVSWYQQTPGQGLQFLFEYFSETQRNKGNFPGRFSGRQFSNSRSEMNVSTLELGDSALYLCASSLVVMGGGKLFFGSGTQLSVL.

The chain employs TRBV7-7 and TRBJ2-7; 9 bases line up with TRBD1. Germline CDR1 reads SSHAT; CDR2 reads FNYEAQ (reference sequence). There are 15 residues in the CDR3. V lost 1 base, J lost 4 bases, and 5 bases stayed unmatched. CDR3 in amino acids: CASSLGTGDLYEQYF. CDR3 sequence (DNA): TGTGCCAGCAGCTTAGGGACAGGGGATCTTTACGAGCAGTACTTC.

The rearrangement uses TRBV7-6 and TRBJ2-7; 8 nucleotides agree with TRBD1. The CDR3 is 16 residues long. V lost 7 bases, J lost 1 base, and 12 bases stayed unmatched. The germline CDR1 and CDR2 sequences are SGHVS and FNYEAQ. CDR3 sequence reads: CASTLVPGTGSYEQYF. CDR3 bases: TGTGCCAGCACCCTTGTTCCAGGGACAGGATCCTACGAGCAGTACTTC.

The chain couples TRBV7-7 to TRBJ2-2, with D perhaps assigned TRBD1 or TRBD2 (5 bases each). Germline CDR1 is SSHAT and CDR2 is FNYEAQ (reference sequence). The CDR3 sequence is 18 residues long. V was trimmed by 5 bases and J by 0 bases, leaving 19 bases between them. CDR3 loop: CASSQWTRQTSNTGELFF. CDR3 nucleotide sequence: TGTGCCAGCAGCCAATGGACTCGACAGACGTCGAACACCGGGGAGCTGTTTTTT.

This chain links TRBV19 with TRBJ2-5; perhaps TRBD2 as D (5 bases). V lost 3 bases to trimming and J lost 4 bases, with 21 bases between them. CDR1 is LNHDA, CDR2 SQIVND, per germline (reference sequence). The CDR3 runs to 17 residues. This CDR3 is CASSIRTRTASGETQYF. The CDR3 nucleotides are TGTGCCAGTAGTATCCGCACTAGGACGGCCTCAGGAGAGACCCAGTACTTC.

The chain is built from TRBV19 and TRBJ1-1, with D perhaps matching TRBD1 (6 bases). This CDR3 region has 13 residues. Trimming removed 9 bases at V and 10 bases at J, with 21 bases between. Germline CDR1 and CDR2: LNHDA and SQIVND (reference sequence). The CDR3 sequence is CASRDKRLGVAFF. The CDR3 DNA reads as TGTGCCAGCCGGGACAAACGCCTAGGAGTAGCTTTCTTT.